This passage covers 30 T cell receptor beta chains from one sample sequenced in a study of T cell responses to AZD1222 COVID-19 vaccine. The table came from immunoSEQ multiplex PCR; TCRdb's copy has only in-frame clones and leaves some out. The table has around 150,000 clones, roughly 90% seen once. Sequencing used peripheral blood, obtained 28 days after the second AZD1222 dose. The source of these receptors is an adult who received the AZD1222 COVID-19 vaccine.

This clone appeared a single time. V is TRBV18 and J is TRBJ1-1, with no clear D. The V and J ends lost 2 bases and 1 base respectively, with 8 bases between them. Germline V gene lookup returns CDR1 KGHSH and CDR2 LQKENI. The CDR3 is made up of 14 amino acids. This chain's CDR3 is CASSPSTGNTEAFF. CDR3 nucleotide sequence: TGTGCCAGCTCACCATCCACGGGGAACACTGAAGCTTTCTTT.

The DNA for the CDR3 is TGCGCCAGCAGCCAACAGGGCTTCCTTAATGAAAAACTGTTTTTT. This encodes CASSQQGFLNEKLFF. V usage is TRBV4-1 and J usage is TRBJ1-4, with D maybe TRBD1 (5 bases). CDR3 length: 15 amino acids. V was clipped by 2 bases and J by 4 bases, with 11 bases between them. The V gene's germline CDR1 is MGHRA and CDR2 YSYEKL.

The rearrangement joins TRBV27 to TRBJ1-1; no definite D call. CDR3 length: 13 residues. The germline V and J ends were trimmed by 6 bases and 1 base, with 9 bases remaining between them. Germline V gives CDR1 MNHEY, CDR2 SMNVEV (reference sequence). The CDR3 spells CASRSGPNTEAFF. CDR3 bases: TGTGCCAGCAGATCTGGTCCGAACACTGAAGCTTTCTTT.

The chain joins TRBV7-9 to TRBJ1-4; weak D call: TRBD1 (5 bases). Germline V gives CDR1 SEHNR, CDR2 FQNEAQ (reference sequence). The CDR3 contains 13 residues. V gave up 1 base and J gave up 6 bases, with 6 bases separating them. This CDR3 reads CASSLGGYEKLFF. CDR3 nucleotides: TGTGCCAGCAGCTTAGGGGGGTATGAAAAACTGTTTTTT.

The CDR3 DNA follows: TGCGCCAGCAGCGAACAGGGAAGCTCCTATAATTCACCCCTCCACTTT. Translated, it gives CASSEQGSSYNSPLHF. The rearrangement joins TRBV5-1 to TRBJ1-6, with TRBD1 as a possible D gene (6 bases). From germline, CDR1 is SGHRS and CDR2 YFSETQ. Trimming cost V 4 bases and J 0 bases, with 11 bases left between them. This CDR3 has 16 residues. Supplemented by reference TRBV5-1 and TRBJ1-6, the full variable domain reads KAGVTQTPRYLIKTRGQQVTLSCSPISGHRSVSWYQQTPGQGLQFLFEYFSETQRNKGNFPGRFSGRQFSNSRSEMNVSTLELGDSALYLCASSEQGSSYNSPLHFGNGTRLTVT.

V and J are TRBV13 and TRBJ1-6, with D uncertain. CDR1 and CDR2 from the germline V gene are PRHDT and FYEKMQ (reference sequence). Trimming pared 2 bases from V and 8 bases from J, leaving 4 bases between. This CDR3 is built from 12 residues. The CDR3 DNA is TGTGCCAGCAGCTTAATGGATTCACCCCTCCACTTT. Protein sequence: CASSLMDSPLHF. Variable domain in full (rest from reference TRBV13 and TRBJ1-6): AAGVIQSPRHLIKEKRETATLKCYPIPRHDTVYWYQQGPGQDPQFLISFYEKMQSDKGSIPDRFSAQQFSDYHSELNMSSLELGDSALYFCASSLMDSPLHFGNGTRLTVT.

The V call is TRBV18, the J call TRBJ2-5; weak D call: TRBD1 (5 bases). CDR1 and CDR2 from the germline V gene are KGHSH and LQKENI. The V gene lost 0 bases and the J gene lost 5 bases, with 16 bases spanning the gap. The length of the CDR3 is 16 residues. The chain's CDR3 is CASSPPNSRAGETQYF. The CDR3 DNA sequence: TGTGCCAGCTCACCACCTAATTCCAGGGCAGGGGAGACCCAGTACTTC.

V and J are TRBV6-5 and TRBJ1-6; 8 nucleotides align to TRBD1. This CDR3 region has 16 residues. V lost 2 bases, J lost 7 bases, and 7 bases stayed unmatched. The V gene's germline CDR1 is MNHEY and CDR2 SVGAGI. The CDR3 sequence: CASSYTPDRANSPLHF. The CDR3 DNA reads TGTGCCAGCAGTTACACGCCGGACAGGGCAAATTCACCCCTCCACTTT.

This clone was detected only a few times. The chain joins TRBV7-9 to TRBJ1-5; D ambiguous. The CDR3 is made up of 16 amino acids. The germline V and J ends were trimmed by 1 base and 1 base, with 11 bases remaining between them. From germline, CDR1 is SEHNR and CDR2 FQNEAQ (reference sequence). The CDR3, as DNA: TGTGCCAGCAGCTTAGAGCCGGGGTACAGCAATCAGCCCCAGCATTTT. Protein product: CASSLEPGYSNQPQHF.

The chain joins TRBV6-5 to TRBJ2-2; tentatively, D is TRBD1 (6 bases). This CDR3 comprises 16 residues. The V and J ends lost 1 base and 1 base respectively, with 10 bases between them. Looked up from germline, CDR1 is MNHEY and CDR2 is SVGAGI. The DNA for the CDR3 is TGTGCCAGCAGTTACTTCAGGGGCATGAACACCGGGGAGCTGTTTTTT. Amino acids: CASSYFRGMNTGELFF.

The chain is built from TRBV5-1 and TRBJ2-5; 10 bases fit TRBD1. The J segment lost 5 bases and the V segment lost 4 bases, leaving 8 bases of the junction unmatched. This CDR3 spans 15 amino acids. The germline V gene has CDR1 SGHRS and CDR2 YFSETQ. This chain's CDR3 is CASSPGTGVPETQYF. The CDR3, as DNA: TGCGCCAGCAGCCCAGGGACAGGGGTGCCCGAGACCCAGTACTTC.

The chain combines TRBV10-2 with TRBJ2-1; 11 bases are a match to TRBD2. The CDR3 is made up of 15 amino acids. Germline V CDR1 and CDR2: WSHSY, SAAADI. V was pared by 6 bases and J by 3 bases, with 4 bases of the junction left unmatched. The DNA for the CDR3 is TGCGCCAGCAGGGTAGCGGGAGGGCGCTACAATGAGCAGTTCTTC. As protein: CASRVAGGRYNEQFF.

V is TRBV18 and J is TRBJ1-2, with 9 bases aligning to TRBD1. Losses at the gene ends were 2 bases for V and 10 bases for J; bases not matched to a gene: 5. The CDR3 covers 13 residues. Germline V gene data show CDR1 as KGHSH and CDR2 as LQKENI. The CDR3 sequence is CASSPTGGRDYTF. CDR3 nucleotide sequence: TGTGCCAGCTCACCAACAGGGGGCAGGGACTACACCTTC. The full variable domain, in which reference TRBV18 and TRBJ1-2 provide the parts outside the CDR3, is NAGVMQNPRHLVRRRGQEARLRCSPMKGHSHVYWYRQLPEEGLKFMVYLQKENIIDESGMPKERFSAEFPKEGPSILRIQQVVRGDSAAYFCASSPTGGRDYTFGSGTRLTVV.

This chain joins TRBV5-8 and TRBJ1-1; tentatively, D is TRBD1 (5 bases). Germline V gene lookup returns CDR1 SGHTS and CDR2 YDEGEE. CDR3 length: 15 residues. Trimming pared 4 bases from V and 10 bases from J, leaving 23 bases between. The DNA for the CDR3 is TGTGCCAGCAGCCCCCTTATCGGGACCGAGCGTGCAGCTTTCTTT. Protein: CASSPLIGTERAAFF.

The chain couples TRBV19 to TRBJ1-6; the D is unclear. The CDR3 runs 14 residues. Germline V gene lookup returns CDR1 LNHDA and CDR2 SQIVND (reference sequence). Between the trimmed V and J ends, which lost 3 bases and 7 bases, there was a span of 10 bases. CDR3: CASSIRADNSPLHF. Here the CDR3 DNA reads TGTGCCAGTAGTATCCGGGCAGACAATTCACCCCTCCACTTT.

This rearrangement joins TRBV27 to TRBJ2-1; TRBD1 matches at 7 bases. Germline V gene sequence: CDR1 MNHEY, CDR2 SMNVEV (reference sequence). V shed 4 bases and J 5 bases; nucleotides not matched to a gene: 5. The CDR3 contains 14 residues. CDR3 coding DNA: TGTGCCAGCAGTTCCGGGACAGAGGACAATGAGCAGTTCTTC. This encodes CASSSGTEDNEQFF.

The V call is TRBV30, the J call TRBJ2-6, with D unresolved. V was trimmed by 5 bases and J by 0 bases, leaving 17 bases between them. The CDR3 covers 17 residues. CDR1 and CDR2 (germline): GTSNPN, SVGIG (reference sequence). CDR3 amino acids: CAWAVGKIPSGANVLTF. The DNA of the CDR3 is TGTGCCTGGGCCGTGGGGAAAATCCCCTCTGGGGCCAACGTCCTGACTTTC.

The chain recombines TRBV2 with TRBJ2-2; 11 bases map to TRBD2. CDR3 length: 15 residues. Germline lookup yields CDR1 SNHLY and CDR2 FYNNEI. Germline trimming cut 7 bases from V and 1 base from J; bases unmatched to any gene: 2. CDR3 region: CASIGLAGNTGELFF. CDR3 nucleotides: TGTGCCAGCATTGGACTAGCGGGGAACACCGGGGAGCTGTTTTTT.

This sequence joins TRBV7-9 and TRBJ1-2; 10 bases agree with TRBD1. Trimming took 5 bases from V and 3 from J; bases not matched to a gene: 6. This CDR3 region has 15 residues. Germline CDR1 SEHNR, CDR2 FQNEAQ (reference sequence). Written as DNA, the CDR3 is TGTGCCAGCAGCCCCGGGACAGGGGTGGACTATGGCTACACCTTC. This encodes CASSPGTGVDYGYTF.

This chain's CDR3 is CAISESKVTKETQYF. CDR3 DNA sequence: TGTGCCATCAGTGAGTCGAAGGTAACCAAAGAGACCCAGTACTTC. The chain combines TRBV10-3 with TRBJ2-5; D is ambiguous. The germline V gene encodes CDR1 ENHRY and CDR2 SYGVKD. V dropped 0 bases and J dropped 3 bases, with 11 bases sitting between them. CDR3 length equals 15 residues.

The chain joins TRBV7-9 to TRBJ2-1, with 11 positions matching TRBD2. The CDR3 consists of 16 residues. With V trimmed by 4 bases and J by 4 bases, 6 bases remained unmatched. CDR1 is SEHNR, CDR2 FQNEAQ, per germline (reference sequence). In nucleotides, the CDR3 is TGTGCCAGCAGCTCGCAACTAGCGGGAGTTTACAATGAGCAGTTCTTC. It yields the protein CASSSQLAGVYNEQFF.

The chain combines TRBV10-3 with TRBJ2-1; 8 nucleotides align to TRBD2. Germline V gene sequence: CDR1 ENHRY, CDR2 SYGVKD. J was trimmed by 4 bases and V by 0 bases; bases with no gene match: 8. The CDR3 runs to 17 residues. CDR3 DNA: TGTGCCATCAGTGAGTCGATGTCTCGGGGGGGATACAATGAGCAGTTCTTC. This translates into CAISESMSRGGYNEQFF.

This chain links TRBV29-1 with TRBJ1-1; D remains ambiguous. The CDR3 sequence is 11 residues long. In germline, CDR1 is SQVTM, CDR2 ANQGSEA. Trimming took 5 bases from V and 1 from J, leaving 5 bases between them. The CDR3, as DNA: TGCAGCGTTCAGAGGAACACTGAAGCTTTCTTT. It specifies CSVQRNTEAFF.

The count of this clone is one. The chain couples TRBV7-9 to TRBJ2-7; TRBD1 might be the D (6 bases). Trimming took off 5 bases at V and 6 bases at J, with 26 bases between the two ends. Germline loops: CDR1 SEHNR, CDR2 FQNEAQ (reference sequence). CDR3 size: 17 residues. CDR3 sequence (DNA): TGTGCCAGCAGCCCACCAAGCGGACGACAGGACGAGGGCGAGCAGTACTTC. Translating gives CASSPPSGRQDEGEQYF.

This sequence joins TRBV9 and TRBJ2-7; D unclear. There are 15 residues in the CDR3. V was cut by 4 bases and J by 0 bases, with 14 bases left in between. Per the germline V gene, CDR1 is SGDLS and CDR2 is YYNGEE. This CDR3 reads CASSSYRQDSYEQYF. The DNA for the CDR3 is TGTGCCAGCAGCTCCTATCGGCAGGACTCCTACGAGCAGTACTTC.

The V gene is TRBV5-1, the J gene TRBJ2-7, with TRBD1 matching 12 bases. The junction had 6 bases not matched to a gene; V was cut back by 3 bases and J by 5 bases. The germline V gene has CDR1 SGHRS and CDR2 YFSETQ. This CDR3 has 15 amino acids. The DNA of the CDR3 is TGCGCCAGCAGCTATGAGGGACAGGGGGCGAACGAGCAGTACTTC. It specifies CASSYEGQGANEQYF. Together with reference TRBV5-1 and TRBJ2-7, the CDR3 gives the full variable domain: KAGVTQTPRYLIKTRGQQVTLSCSPISGHRSVSWYQQTPGQGLQFLFEYFSETQRNKGNFPGRFSGRQFSNSRSEMNVSTLELGDSALYLCASSYEGQGANEQYFGPGTRLTVT.

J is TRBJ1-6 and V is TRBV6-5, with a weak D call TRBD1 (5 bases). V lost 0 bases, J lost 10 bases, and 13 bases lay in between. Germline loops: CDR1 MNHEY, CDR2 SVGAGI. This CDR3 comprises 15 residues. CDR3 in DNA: TGTGCCAGCAGTTACTCAGGCCAGGGATGGTCACCCCTCCACTTT. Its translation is CASSYSGQGWSPLHF.

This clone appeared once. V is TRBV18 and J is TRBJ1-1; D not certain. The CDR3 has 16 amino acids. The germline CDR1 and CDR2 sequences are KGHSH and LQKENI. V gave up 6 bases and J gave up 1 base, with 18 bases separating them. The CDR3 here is CASSSPKAVWNTEAFF. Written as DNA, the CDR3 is TGTGCCAGCTCTTCACCAAAGGCAGTTTGGAACACTGAAGCTTTCTTT.

The CDR3: CASSLSPTSGPPSYNEQFF. The CDR3 DNA reads TGTGCCAGCAGCTTATCCCCGACTAGCGGGCCACCTTCCTACAATGAGCAGTTCTTC. The chain couples TRBV7-6 to TRBJ2-1, with TRBD2 matching 10 bases. V lost 2 bases and J lost 1; bases outside the gene matches: 11. This CDR3 spans 19 amino acids. Per germline, CDR1 SGHVS and CDR2 FNYEAQ.

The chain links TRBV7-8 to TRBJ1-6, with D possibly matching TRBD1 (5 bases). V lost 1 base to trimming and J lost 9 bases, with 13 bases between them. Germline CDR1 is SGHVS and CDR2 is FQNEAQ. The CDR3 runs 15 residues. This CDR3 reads CASSLEGRVISPLHF. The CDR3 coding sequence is TGTGCCAGCAGCTTAGAGGGCAGGGTAATTTCACCCCTCCACTTT. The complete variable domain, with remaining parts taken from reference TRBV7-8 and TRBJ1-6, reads GAGVSQSPRYKVAKRGQDVALRCDPISGHVSLFWYQQALGQGPEFLTYFQNEAQLDKSGLPSDRFFAERPEGSVSTLKIQRTQQEDSAVYLCASSLEGRVISPLHFGNGTRLTVT.